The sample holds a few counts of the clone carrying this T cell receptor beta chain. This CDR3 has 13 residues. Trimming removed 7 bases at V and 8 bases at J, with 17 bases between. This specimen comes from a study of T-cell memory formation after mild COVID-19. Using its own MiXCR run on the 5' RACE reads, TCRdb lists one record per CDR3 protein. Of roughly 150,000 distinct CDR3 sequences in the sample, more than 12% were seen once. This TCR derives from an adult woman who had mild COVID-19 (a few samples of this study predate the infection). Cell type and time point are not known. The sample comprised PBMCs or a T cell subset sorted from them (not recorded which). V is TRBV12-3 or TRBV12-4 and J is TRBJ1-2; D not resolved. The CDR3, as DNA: TGTGCCAGCACCCTTGGCCCGGCAGGCGGCTACACCTTC. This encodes CASTLGPAGGYTF.